This T cell receptor beta chain stems from a study of Graves' ophthalmopathy and Graves' hyperthyroidism. Transcripts of RNA were the source for amplifying TCR beta CDR3 regions. HTBI primers were used in a first-round RT-PCR, which preceded a second-round multiplex PCR. Via MiXCR, TCRdb re-called the multiplex PCR reads, giving one row per CDR3 protein. The repertoire holds 500,000 to 700,000 distinct CDR3 sequences, with 20% to 25% as singletons. The germline V gene has CDR1 MNHEY and CDR2 SVGAGI. The CDR3 is 15 amino acids. V was clipped by 0 bases and J by 1 base, with 9 bases between them. This clonotype was found many times. As yet, its antigen is unknown. Study results and limitations: Stable hyperthyroidism and ophthalmopathy were told apart by a 13-signature model, which achieved about 88% sensitivity and roughly 80% specificity.

This receptor was taken from a woman aged 18-35 years with stable Graves' hyperthyroidism. Some clones in this sample may be carry-over from other donors' samples. The rearrangement links TRBV6-5 to TRBJ1-1, with D possibly matching TRBD1 (5 bases). The sample was peripheral blood. CDR3 sequence reads: CASSYSRQTNTEAFF. CDR3 bases: TGTGCCAGCAGTTACTCGCGACAGACGAACACTGAAGCTTTCTTT.